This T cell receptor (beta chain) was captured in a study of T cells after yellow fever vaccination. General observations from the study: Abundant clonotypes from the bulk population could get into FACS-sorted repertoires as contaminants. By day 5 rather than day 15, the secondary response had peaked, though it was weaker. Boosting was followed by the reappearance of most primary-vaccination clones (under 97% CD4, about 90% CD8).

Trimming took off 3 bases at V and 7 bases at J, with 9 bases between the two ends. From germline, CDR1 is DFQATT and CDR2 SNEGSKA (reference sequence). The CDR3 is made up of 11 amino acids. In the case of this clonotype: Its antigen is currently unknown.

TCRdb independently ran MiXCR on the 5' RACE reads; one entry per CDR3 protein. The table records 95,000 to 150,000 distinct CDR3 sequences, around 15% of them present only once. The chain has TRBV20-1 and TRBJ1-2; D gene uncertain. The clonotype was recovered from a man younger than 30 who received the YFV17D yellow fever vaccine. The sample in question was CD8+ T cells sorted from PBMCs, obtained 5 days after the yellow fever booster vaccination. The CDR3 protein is CSASSPGGYTF. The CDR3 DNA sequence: TGCAGTGCTAGTAGCCCCGGTGGCTACACCTTC.